A single T cell receptor beta chain is shown here with its context. Its antigen is not identified. Sequencing used immunoSEQ multiplex PCR; TCRdb keeps in-frame clones, though not all of them. The sample has 95,000 to 100,000 clones, 85% to 90% seen once. The sample originates from a study of T cell responses to AZD1222 COVID-19 vaccine. CDR3 length equals 17 residues. The germline CDR1 and CDR2 sequences are LNHDA and SQIVND (reference sequence). V was clipped by 5 bases and J by 2 bases; unmatched bases: 12. General study points: Donors skewed white British and female; clonal diversity was possibly underestimated. The CD4 TCRs associated with vaccination extended across spike and predominated at 160-218 and 743-854.

This material consisted of peripheral blood, taken on day 0 of AZD1222 vaccination. This TCR derives from an adult in good health. The chain combines TRBV19 with TRBJ1-5, with TRBD1 matching 7 bases. CDR3 nucleotide sequence: TGTGCCAGTAGTGTAGGACAGGTCTACGGGGGCAATCAGCCCCAGCATTTT. Its protein is CASSVGQVYGGNQPQHF.